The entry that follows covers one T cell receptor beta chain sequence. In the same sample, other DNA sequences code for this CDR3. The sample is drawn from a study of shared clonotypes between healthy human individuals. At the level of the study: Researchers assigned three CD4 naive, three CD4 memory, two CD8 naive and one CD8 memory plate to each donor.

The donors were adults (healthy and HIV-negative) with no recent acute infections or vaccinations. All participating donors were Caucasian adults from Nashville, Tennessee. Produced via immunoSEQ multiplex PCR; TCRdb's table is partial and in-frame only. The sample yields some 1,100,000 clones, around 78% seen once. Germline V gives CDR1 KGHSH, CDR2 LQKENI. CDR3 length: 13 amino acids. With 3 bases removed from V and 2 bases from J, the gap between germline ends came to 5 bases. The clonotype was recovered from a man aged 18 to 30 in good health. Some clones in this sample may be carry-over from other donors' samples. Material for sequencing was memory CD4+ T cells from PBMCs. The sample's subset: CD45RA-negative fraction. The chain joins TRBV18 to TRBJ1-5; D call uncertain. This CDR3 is CASSPGGNQPQHF. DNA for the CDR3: TGTGCCAGCTCACCTGGGGGCAATCAGCCCCAGCATTTT.